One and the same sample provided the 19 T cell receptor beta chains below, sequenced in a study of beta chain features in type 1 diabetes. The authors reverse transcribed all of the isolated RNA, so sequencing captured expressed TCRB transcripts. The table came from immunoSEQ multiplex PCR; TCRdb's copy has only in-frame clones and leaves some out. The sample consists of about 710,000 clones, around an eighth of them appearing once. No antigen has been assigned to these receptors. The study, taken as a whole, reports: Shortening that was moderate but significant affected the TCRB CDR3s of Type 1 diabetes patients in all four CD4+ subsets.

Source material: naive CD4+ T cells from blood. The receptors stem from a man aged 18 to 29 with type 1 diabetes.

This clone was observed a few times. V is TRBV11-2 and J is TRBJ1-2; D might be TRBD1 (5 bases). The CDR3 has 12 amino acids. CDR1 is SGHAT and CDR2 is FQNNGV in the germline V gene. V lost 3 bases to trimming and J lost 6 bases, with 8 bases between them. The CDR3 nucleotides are TGTGCCAGCAGCTTTCGGGGCGATGGCTACACCTTC. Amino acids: CASSFRGDGYTF.

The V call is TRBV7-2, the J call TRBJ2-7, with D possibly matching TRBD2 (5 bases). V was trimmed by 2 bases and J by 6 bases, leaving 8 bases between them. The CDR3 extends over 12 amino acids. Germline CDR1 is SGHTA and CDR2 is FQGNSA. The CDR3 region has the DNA TGTGCCAGCAGCTTATATACTAGCGAGCAGTACTTC. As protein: CASSLYTSEQYF.

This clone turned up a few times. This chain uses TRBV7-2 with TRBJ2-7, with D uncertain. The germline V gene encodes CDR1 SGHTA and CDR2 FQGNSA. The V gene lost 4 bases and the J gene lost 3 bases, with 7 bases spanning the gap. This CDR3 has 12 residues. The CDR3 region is CASSSGFYEQYF. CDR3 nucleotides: TGTGCCAGCAGCTCCGGCTTCTACGAGCAGTACTTC.

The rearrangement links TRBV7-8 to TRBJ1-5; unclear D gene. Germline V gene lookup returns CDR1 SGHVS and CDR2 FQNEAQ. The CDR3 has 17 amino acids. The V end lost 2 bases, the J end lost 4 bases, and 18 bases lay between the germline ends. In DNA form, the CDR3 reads TGTGCCAGCAGCTTACGTCGTTTTGGTTCTCCTAATCAGCCCCAGCATTTT. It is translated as CASSLRRFGSPNQPQHF.

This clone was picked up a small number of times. CDR3 nucleotide sequence: TGTGCCAGCAGCCAGGGCGCCTATCTGGCAGGGGGCACTGAAGCTTTCTTT. This sequence encodes CASSQGAYLAGGTEAFF. J is TRBJ1-1 and V is TRBV5-4, with 7 bases identical to TRBD1. Germline V lookup: CDR1 SGHNT, CDR2 YYREEE (reference sequence). The V gene end was trimmed by 4 bases and the J gene end by 4 bases; junction bases not matched to a gene: 16. This CDR3 has 17 residues.

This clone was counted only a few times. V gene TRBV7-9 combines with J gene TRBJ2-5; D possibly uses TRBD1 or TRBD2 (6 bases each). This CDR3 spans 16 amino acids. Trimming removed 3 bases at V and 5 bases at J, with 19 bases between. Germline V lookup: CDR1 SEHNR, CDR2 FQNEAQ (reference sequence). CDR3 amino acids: CASSLVGGQEAETQYF. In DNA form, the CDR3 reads TGTGCCAGCAGCTTGGTCGGGGGCCAGGAGGCGGAGACCCAGTACTTC.

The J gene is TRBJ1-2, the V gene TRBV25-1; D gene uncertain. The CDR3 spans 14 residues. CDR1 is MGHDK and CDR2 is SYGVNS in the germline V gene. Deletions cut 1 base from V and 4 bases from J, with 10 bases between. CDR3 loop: CASSESFGSYGYTF. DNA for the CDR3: TGTGCCAGCAGTGAATCTTTCGGATCCTATGGCTACACCTTC.

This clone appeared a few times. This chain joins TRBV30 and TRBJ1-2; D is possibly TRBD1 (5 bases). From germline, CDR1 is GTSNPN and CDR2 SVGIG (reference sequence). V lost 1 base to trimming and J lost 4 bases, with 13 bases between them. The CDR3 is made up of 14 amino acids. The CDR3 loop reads CAWSAGEGRYGYTF. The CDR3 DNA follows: TGTGCCTGGAGTGCCGGGGAGGGGCGCTATGGCTACACCTTC. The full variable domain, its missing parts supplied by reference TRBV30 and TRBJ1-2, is SQTIHQWPATLVQPVGSPLSLECTVEGTSNPNLYWYRQAAGRGLQLLFYSVGIGQISSEVPQNLSASRPQDRQFILSSKKLLLSDSGFYLCAWSAGEGRYGYTFGSGTRLTVV.

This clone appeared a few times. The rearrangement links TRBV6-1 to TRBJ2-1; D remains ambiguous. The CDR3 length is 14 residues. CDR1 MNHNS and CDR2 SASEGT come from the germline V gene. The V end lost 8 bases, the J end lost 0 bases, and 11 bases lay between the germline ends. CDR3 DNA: TGTGCCAGCGAGAACGGAGTCTCCTACAATGAGCAGTTCTTC. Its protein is CASENGVSYNEQFF.

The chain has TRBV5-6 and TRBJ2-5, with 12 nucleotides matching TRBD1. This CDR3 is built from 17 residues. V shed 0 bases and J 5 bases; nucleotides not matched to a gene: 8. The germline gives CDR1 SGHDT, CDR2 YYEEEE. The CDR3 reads CASSLDPRDRGLETQYF. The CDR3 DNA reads TGTGCCAGCAGCTTGGATCCGAGGGACAGGGGGCTGGAGACCCAGTACTTC.

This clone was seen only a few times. This CDR3 reads CASSDRRGGYTF. The DNA of the CDR3 is TGTGCCAGCAGTGACAGGAGAGGTGGCTACACCTTC. The chain combines TRBV6-5 with TRBJ1-2; tentative D call: TRBD1 (6 bases). The CDR3 spans 12 residues. Trimming removed 5 bases at V and 7 bases at J, with 11 bases between. Germline V CDR1 and CDR2: MNHEY, SVGAGI.

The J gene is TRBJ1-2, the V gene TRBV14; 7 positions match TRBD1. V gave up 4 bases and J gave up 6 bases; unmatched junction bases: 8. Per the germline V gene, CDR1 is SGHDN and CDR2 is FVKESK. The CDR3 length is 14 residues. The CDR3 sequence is CASSLAGTVNGYTF. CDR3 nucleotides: TGTGCCAGCAGCCTAGCCGGGACAGTAAATGGCTACACCTTC.

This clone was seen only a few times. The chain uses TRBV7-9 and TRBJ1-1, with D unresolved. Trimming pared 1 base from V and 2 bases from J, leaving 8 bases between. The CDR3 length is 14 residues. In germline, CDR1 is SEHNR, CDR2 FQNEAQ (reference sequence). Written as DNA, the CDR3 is TGTGCCAGCAGCTTAGACCCCTATAACACTGAAGCTTTCTTT. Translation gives CASSLDPYNTEAFF. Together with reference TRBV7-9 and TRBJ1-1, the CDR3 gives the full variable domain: DTGVSQNPRHKITKRGQNVTFRCDPISEHNRLYWYRQTLGQGPEFLTYFQNEAQLEKSRLLSDRFSAERPKGSFSTLEIQRTEQGDSAMYLCASSLDPYNTEAFFGQGTRLTVV.

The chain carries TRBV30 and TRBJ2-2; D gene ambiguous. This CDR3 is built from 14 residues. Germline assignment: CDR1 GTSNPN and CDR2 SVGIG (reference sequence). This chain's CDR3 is CAGSELSNTGELFF. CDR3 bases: TGTGCTGGCTCGGAACTCTCGAACACCGGGGAGCTGTTTTTT. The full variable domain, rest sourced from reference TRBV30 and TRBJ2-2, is SQTIHQWPATLVQPVGSPLSLECTVEGTSNPNLYWYRQAAGRGLQLLFYSVGIGQISSEVPQNLSASRPQDRQFILSSKKLLLSDSGFYLCAGSELSNTGELFFGEGSRLTVL.

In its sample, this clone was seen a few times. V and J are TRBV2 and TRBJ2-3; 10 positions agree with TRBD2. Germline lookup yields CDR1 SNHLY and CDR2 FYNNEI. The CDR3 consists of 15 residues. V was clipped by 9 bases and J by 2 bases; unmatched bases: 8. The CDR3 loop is CARSTGLAATDTQYF. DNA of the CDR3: TGTGCCAGGAGCACCGGACTAGCGGCCACAGATACGCAGTATTTT.

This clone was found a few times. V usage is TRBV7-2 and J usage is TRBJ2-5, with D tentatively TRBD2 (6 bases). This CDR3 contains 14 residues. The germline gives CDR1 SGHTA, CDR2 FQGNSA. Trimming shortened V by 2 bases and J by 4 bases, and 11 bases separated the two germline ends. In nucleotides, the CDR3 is TGTGCCAGCAGCTTAAATAGCGGAACAGAGACCCAGTACTTC. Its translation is CASSLNSGTETQYF.

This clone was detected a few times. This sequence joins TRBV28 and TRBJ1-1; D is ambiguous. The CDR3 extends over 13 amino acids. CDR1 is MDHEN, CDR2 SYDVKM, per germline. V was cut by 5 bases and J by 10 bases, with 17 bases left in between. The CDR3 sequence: CASSGEEGRRAFF. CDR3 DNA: TGTGCCAGCAGTGGGGAGGAGGGAAGGAGAGCTTTCTTT.

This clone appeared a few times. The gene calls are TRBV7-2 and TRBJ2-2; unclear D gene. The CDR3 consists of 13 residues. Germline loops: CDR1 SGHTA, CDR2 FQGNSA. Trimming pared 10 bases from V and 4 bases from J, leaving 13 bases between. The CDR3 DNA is TGTGCCACTCATAGGCGCTCCACCGGGGAGCTGTTTTTT. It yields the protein CATHRRSTGELFF.

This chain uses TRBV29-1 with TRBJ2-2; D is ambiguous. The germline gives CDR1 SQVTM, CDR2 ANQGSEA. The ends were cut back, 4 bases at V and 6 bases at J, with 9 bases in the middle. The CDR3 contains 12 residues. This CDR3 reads CSVVDVPGELFF. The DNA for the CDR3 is TGCAGCGTTGTGGACGTTCCCGGGGAGCTGTTTTTT.